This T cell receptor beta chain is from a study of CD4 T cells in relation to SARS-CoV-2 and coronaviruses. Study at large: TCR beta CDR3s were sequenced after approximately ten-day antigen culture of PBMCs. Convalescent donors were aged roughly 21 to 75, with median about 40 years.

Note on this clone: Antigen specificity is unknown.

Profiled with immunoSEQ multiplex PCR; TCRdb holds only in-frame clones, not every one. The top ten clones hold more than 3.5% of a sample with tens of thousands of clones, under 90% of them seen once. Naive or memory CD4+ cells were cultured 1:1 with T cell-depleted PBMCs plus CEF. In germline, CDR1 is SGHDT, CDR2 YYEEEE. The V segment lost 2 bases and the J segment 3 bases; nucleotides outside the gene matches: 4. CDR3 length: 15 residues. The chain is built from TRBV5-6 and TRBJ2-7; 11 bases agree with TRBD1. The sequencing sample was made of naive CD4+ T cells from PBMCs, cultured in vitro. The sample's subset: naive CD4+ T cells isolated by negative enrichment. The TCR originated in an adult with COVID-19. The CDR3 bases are TGTGCCAGCAGCTTCCTTGGGACAGGGGGCTACGAGCAGTACTTC. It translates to CASSFLGTGGYEQYF.